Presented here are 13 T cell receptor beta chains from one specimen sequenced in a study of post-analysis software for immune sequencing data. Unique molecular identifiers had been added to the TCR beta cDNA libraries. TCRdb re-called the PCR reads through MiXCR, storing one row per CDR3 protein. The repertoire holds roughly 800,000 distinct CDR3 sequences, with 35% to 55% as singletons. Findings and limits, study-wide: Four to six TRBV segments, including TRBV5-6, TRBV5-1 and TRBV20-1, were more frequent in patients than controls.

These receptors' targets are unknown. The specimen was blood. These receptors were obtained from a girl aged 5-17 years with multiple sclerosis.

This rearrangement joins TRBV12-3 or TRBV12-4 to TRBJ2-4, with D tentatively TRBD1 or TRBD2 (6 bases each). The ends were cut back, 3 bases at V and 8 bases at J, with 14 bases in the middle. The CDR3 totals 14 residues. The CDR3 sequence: CASSFRGVGDIQYF. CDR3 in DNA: TGTGCCAGCAGTTTTAGGGGGGTAGGCGACATTCAGTACTTC.

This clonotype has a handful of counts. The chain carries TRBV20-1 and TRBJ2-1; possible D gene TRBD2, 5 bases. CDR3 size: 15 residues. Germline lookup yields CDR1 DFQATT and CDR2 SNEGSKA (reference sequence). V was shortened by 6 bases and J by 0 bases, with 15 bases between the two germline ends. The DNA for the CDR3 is TGCAGTGCGAGGACTGTCCCCAGCTCCTACAATGAGCAGTTCTTC. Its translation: CSARTVPSSYNEQFF.

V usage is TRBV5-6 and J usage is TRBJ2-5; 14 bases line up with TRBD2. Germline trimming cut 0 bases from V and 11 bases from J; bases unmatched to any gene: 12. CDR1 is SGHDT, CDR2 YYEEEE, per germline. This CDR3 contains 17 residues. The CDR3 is CASSLGPGLAGVNEQYF. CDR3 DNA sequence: TGTGCCAGCAGCTTGGGACCGGGACTAGCGGGAGTCAATGAGCAGTACTTC.

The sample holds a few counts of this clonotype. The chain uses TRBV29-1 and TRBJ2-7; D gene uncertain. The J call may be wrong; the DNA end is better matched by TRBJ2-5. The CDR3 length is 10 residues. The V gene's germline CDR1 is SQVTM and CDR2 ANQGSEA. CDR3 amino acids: CSAILRTQYF. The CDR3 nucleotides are TGCAGCGCAATCCTTAGGACCCAGTACTTC.

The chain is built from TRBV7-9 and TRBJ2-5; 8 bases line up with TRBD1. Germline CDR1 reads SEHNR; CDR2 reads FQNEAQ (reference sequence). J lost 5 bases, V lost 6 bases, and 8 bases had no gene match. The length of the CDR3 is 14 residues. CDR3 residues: CASSSGQGLETQYF. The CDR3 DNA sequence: TGTGCCAGCAGTTCCGGACAGGGTTTGGAGACCCAGTACTTC.

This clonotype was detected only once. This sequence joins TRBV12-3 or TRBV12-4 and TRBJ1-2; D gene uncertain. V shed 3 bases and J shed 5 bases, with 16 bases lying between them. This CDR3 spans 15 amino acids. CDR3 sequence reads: CASSLTAIGRYGYTF. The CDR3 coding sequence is TGTGCCAGCAGTTTGACGGCGATCGGCAGATATGGCTACACCTTC.

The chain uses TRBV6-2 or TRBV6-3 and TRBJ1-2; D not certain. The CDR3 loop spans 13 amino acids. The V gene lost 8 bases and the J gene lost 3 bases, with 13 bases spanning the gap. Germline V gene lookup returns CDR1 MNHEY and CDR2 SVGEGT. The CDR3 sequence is CASGDGPYYGYTF. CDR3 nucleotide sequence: TGTGCCAGCGGGGATGGACCCTACTATGGCTACACCTTC.

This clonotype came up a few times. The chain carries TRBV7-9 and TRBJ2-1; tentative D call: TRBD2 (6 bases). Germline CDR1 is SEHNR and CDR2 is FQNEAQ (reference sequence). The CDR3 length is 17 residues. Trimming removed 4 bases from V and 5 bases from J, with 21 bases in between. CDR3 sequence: CASSSTLAIYPHNEQFF. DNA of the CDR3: TGTGCCAGCAGCTCTACACTAGCAATCTACCCCCACAATGAGCAGTTCTTC.

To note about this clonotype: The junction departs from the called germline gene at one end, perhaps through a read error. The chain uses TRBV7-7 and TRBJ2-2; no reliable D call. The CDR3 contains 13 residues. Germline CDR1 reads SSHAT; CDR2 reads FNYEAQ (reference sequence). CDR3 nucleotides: TGTGCTAGCAGCTTAGCTAGTGGCGGGGAGCTGTTTTTT. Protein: CASSLASGGELFF.

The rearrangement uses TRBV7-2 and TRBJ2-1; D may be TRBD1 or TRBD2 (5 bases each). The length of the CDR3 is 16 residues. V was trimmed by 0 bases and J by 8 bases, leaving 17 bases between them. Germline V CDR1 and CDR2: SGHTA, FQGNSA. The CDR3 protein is CASSLAAAGTGDEQFF. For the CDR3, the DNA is TGTGCCAGCAGCTTAGCGGCCGCAGGGACGGGCGATGAGCAGTTCTTC.

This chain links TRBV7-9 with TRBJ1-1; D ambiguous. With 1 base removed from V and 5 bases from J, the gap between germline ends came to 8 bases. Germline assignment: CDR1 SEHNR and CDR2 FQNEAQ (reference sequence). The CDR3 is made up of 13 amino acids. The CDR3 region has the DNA TGTGCCAGCAGCTTAGATAGATGGACTGAAGCTTTCTTT. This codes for CASSLDRWTEAFF. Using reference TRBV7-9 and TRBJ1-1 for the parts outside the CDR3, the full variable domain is DTGVSQNPRHKITKRGQNVTFRCDPISEHNRLYWYRQTLGQGPEFLTYFQNEAQLEKSRLLSDRFSAERPKGSFSTLEIQRTEQGDSAMYLCASSLDRWTEAFFGQGTRLTVV.

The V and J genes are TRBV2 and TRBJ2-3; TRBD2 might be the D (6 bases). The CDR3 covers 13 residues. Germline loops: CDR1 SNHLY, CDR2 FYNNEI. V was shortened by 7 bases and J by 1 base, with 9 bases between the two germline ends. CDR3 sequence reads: CASTGAGTDTQYF. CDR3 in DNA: TGTGCCAGCACGGGAGCGGGCACAGATACGCAGTATTTT.

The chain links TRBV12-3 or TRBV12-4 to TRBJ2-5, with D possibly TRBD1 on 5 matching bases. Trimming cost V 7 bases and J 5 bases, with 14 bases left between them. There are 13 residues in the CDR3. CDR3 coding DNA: TGTGCCAGCACCAAAAGGGGTCGGGAGACCCAGTACTTC. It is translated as CASTKRGRETQYF.